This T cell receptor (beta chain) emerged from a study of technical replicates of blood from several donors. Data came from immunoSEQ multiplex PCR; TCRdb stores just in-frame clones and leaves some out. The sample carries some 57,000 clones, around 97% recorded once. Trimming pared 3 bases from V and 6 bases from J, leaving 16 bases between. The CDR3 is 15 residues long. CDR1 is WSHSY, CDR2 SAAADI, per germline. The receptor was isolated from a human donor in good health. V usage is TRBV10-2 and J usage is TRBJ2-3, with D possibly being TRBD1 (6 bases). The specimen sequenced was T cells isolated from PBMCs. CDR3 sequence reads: CASSELGGSGDTQYF. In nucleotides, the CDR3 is TGCGCCAGCAGTGAATTAGGGGGATCGGGGGATACGCAGTATTTT.